The source of this T cell receptor beta chain is a study of T cells after yellow fever vaccination. Details on this clonotype: The antigen remains unidentified.

Universal primer sites and UMIs were introduced during 5'RACE template-switching synthesis of TCR cDNA. TCRdb itself ran the 5' RACE reads through MiXCR, one entry per CDR3 protein. The table lists hundreds of thousands of distinct CDR3 sequences, approximately 13% of them singletons, with about 16% in the top ten. Overall study results and limits: Some clonotypes, a small share, were shared between CD4 and CD8 compartments. Clones from primary vaccination mostly reappeared after the booster (around 96% CD4, approximately 86% CD8). The bulk population could contribute abundant contaminating clonotypes to FACS-sorted repertoires.

V shed 2 bases and J 3 bases; nucleotides not matched to a gene: 4. Germline CDR1 is SGHTA and CDR2 is FQGTGA. This CDR3 region has 15 residues. This TCR was recovered from a man aged 30 to 39 who received the YFV17D yellow fever vaccine. The genes are TRBV7-3 and TRBJ2-5, with 9 positions matching TRBD1. Specimen: PBMCs, collected on the day of the yellow fever booster vaccination. The CDR3 DNA follows: TGTGCCAGCAGCTTAGGGGACAGGGATGAAGAGACCCAGTACTTC. Amino acids: CASSLGDRDEETQYF. Looking up the rest from reference TRBV7-3 and TRBJ2-5 gives the full variable domain: GAGVSQTPSNKVTEKGKYVELRCDPISGHTALYWYRQSLGQGPEFLIYFQGTGAADDSGLPNDRFFAVRPEGSVSTLKIQRTERGDSAVYLCASSLGDRDEETQYFGPGTRLLVL.